This T cell receptor (beta chain) was retrieved from a study of T cells after yellow fever vaccination. There are 16 residues in the CDR3. The germline gives CDR1 SNHLY, CDR2 FYNNEI. Trimming took off 7 bases at V and 4 bases at J, with 19 bases between the two ends. 5'RACE template switching generated TCR cDNA, adding a universal primer site and UMIs. A single record per CDR3 protein comes from TCRdb applying MiXCR to the 5' RACE reads. Counted here are some 300,000 distinct CDR3 sequences, approximately 10% occurring once; the ten biggest clones make up around 3.5%. The sequence was collected from a man aged 18-30 years who received the YFV17D yellow fever vaccine. The material sequenced was CD4+ T cells sorted from PBMCs, taken 5 days after the yellow fever booster vaccination. The rearrangement links TRBV2 to TRBJ2-2; TRBD2 is a possible D gene (6 bases). In nucleotides, the CDR3 is TGTGCCAGCACCCTTCGGCGGGGCCCGGGCACCGGGGAGCTGTTTTTT. The encoded protein is CASTLRRGPGTGELFF.